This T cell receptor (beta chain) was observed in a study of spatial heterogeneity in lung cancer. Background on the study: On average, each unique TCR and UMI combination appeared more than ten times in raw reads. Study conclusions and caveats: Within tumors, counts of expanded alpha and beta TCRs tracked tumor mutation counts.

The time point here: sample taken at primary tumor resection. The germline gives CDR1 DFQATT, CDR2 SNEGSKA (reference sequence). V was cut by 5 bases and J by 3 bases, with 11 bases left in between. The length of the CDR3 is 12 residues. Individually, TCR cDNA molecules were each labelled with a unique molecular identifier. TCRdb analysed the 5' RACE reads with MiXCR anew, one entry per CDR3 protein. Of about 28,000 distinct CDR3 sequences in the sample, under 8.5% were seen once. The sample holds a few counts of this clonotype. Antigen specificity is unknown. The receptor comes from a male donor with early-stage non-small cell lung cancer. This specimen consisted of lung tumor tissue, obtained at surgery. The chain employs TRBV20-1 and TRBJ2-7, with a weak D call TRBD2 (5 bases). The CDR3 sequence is CSAVRDHYEQYF. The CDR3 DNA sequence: TGCAGTGCTGTCCGGGATCACTACGAGCAGTACTTC.